This T cell receptor (beta chain) stems from a study of identical twins. TCRdb processed the 5' RACE reads anew with MiXCR; each CDR3 protein has one entry. The sample records more than 400,000 distinct CDR3 sequences, approximately 14% being singletons. This CDR3 contains 14 residues. The ends lost 5 bases at V and 2 bases at J; junction bases unmatched: 4. These data are also associated with another study on yellow fever vaccine responses in identical twins.

Source material: CD4+ T cells sorted from blood. This receptor was obtained from a woman aged 18-29 years in good health. The chain has TRBV12-3 or TRBV12-4 and TRBJ2-3, with 7 positions matching TRBD2. CDR3 loop: CASSRDYDTDTQYF. The CDR3 coding sequence is TGTGCCAGCAGTAGGGACTACGACACAGATACGCAGTATTTT.